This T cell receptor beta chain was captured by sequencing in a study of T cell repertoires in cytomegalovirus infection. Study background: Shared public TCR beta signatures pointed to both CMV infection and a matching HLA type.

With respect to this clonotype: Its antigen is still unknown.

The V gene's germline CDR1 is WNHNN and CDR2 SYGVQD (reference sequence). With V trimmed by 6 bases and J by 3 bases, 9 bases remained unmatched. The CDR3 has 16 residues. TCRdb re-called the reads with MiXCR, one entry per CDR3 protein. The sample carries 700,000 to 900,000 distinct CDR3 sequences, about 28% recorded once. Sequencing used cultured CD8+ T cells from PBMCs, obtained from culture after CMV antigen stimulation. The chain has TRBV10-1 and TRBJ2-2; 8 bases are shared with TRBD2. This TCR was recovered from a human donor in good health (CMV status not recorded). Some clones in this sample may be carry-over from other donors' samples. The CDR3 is CASSFGTSSDTGELFF. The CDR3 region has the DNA TGCGCCAGCAGCTTCGGGACTAGTAGTGACACCGGGGAGCTGTTTTTT.